The 2 T cell receptor beta chains below all came from one sample that was sequenced in a study of blood T cell repertoires in COVID-19. TCRdb's table, derived via immunoSEQ multiplex PCR, lists solely in-frame clones and lacks some. The data contain around 200,000 clones, 88% of them singletons. The sample was peripheral blood. The receptors here all came from a man aged 35-49 years with acute or convalescent COVID-19.

The chain employs TRBV12-3 or TRBV12-4 and TRBJ2-5; no clear D gene. The ends were cut back, 6 bases at V and 4 bases at J, with 12 bases in the middle. This CDR3 is built from 13 residues. This CDR3 reads CASRLNSGETQYF. DNA of the CDR3: TGTGCCAGCAGATTAAACTCGGGAGAGACCCAGTACTTC.

The chain links TRBV19 to TRBJ2-1; D is uncertain. The germline V gene has CDR1 LNHDA and CDR2 SQIVND (reference sequence). V lost 5 bases, J lost 10 bases, and 9 bases lay in between. CDR3 length: 11 residues. The CDR3 bases are TGTGCCAGTAGTTTCTCGACAGAGCAGTTCTTC. It specifies CASSFSTEQFF.